This T cell receptor (beta chain) is from a study of cytomegalovirus exposure and HLA in healthy donors. Notes on the study in general: CMV serostatus stood as the only immune exposure information on hand. Per a later analysis, 15,000 to 20,000 TCR beta sequences showed association with HLA alleles at 0.05 false discovery rate. Later analysis indicated greater clonal expansion among HLA-associated TCR beta chains than among equally common other chains. Certain indistinguishable V segments, among them TRBV6-2 and TRBV6-3, were excluded.

The CDR3 loop spans 13 amino acids. Looked up from germline, CDR1 is MNHNY and CDR2 is SVGAGI (reference sequence). The V and J ends lost 7 bases and 4 bases, in that order; junction bases with no gene match: 5. In regard to this clone: The antigen remains undetermined.

With 60 Vbeta and 13 Jbeta primers, the PCR was carried out. Generated by immunoSEQ multiplex PCR, the TCRdb table keeps only in-frame clones and is missing some. There are around 200,000 clones in the sample; around 83% occur only once, and roughly 1.2% lies in the top ten. The gene calls are TRBV6-6 and TRBJ2-3; TRBD2 matches at 7 bases. The sequence derives from a girl aged 2-10 years in good health and CMV-seropositive. The sequencing sample was made of PBMCs. CDR3 nucleotide sequence: TGTGCCAGCATTGCGGCGGGAGCAGATACGCAGTATTTT. Residues: CASIAAGADTQYF.